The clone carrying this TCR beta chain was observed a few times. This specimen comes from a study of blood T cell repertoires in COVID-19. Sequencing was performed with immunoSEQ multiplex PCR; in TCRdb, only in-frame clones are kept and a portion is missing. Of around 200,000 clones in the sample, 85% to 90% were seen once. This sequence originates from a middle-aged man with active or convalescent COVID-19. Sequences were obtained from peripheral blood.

This CDR3 reads CASSDRGNYGYTF. In DNA, the CDR3 is TGTGCCAGCAGTGATAGGGGTAACTATGGCTACACCTTC. This chain connects TRBV2 to TRBJ1-2, with a possible D match to TRBD1 (5 bases). The CDR3 totals 13 residues. The V end lost 3 bases, the J end lost 1 base, and 6 bases lay between the germline ends. Germline V gene data show CDR1 as SNHLY and CDR2 as FYNNEI.